This record concerns one T cell receptor (beta chain) sequence. The sample originates from a study of blood T cell repertoires in COVID-19. Germline assignment: CDR1 LGHNA and CDR2 YSLEER. CDR3 length: 17 amino acids. Trimming cost V 0 bases and J 3 bases, with 15 bases left between them. The method was immunoSEQ multiplex PCR; TCRdb's version includes in-frame clones alone and lacks a portion of them. The data show about 260,000 clones, roughly 85% seen once. The sample taken for sequencing was peripheral blood. The receptor comes from a woman aged 45-65 years who had recovered from COVID-19. V and J are TRBV4-3 and TRBJ1-3; no firm D call. In DNA, the CDR3 is TGCGCCAGCAGCCAAGAGGATCTCTCGGCAGGTGGAAACACCATATATTTT. Translated, it gives CASSQEDLSAGGNTIYF.